Following are 16 T cell receptor beta chains from one sample sequenced in a study of blood T cell repertoires in COVID-19. Libraries were prepared by immunoSEQ multiplex PCR; TCRdb keeps only in-frame clonotypes and omits some of them. The top ten clones hold more than 0.95% of a sample with 300,000 to 450,000 clones, 85% to 90% of them seen once. Input material: PBMCs or T cells enriched from blood (not recorded which). Receptor source: a woman between 18 and 30 years old who had recovered from COVID-19.

The rearrangement links TRBV7-3 to TRBJ1-6; the D gene is possibly TRBD1 (5 bases). CDR1 and CDR2 (germline): SGHTA, FQGTGA. This CDR3 comprises 16 residues. The V end lost 2 bases, the J end lost 10 bases, and 18 bases lay between the germline ends. The chain's CDR3 is CASSLGGTANGSPLHF. DNA of the CDR3: TGTGCCAGCAGCTTAGGGGGGACCGCGAATGGGTCACCCCTCCACTTT.

The gene calls are TRBV6-5 and TRBJ1-5, with D possibly matching TRBD1 (5 bases). The CDR3 spans 16 residues. V was trimmed by 0 bases and J by 7 bases, leaving 16 bases between them. Germline assignment: CDR1 MNHEY and CDR2 SVGAGI. In DNA form, the CDR3 reads TGTGCCAGCAGTTACTCTTACCAGGGTACAGCACAGCCCCAGCATTTT. This gives the protein CASSYSYQGTAQPQHF.

The chain combines TRBV18 with TRBJ2-7; 7 bases fit TRBD1. CDR1 is KGHSH, CDR2 LQKENI, per germline. J gave up 3 bases and V 6 bases, and 11 bases lay outside the gene matches. CDR3 length equals 15 residues. The CDR3 loop reads CASSQNGQVVYEQYF. In nucleotides, the CDR3 is TGTGCCAGCTCCCAAAACGGACAGGTAGTCTACGAGCAGTACTTC.

CDR3 nucleotides: TGTGCCAGCAGTTACCGAGGGTATGGCTACACCTTC. This sequence encodes CASSYRGYGYTF. This rearrangement joins TRBV6-2 or TRBV6-3 to TRBJ1-2; D is uncertain. Germline values: CDR1 MNHEY, CDR2 SVGEGT. Trimming shortened V by 2 bases and J by 5 bases, and 6 bases separated the two germline ends. The CDR3 contains 12 residues.

The V gene is TRBV10-3, the J gene TRBJ2-1; no firm D call. Germline V gene lookup returns CDR1 ENHRY and CDR2 SYGVKD. The CDR3 sequence is 13 residues long. Trimming cost V 4 bases and J 10 bases, with 14 bases left between them. Here the CDR3 reads CAISGADIGEQFF. For the CDR3, the DNA is TGTGCCATCAGTGGGGCCGACATCGGAGAGCAGTTCTTC.

This rearrangement joins TRBV7-3 to TRBJ2-2, with 8 bases fitting TRBD1. Germline assignment: CDR1 SGHTA and CDR2 FQGTGA. This CDR3 region has 13 residues. V lost 5 bases, J lost 6 bases, and 2 bases stayed unmatched. The CDR3 DNA reads TGTGCCAGCAGCCCGACAGGGGCCGGGGAGCTGTTTTTT. Protein: CASSPTGAGELFF. The variable domain in full, completed from reference TRBV7-3 and TRBJ2-2, reads GAGVSQTPSNKVTEKGKYVELRCDPISGHTALYWYRQSLGQGPEFLIYFQGTGAADDSGLPNDRFFAVRPEGSVSTLKIQRTERGDSAVYLCASSPTGAGELFFGEGSRLTVL.

This clone showed up just once. The CDR3 region is CASSEQGVGELFF. The CDR3 DNA follows: TGTGCCAGCAGTGAACAGGGGGTAGGGGAGCTGTTTTTT. The chain employs TRBV25-1 and TRBJ2-2, with 7 bases that match TRBD1. V was clipped by 2 bases and J by 8 bases; unmatched bases: 2. The germline V gene encodes CDR1 MGHDK and CDR2 SYGVNS. The CDR3 is 13 amino acids.

This clone was recorded only once. The chain is built from TRBV7-9 and TRBJ2-1, with a weak D call TRBD2 (6 bases). CDR1 and CDR2 from the germline V gene are SEHNR and FQNEAQ (reference sequence). This CDR3 spans 14 amino acids. Trimming stripped 3 bases from V and 8 bases from J, with 14 bases between. The CDR3: CASSLRVGEDEQFF. CDR3 DNA sequence: TGTGCCAGCAGCTTGCGAGTGGGGGAGGATGAGCAGTTCTTC.

This chain uses TRBV4-1 with TRBJ1-1; 7 bases are shared with TRBD1. The CDR3 is made up of 15 amino acids. The junction had 7 bases not matched to a gene; V was cut back by 6 bases and J by 0 bases. Germline CDR1 and CDR2: MGHRA and YSYEKL. The chain's CDR3 is CASRGAGGMNTEAFF. The CDR3 region has the DNA TGCGCCAGCAGAGGGGCAGGGGGAATGAACACTGAAGCTTTCTTT.

This chain joins TRBV6-4 and TRBJ2-7, with D possibly being TRBD2 (6 bases). CDR1 MRHNA and CDR2 SNTAGT come from the germline V gene. V lost 0 bases, J lost 0 bases, and 12 bases lay in between. CDR3 length: 16 amino acids. CDR3 sequence: CASSDSREPSSYEQYF. As DNA, the CDR3 is TGTGCCAGCAGTGACTCCCGGGAGCCCAGCTCCTACGAGCAGTACTTC.

V usage is TRBV29-1 and J usage is TRBJ2-3, with 7 bases identical to TRBD2. Looked up from germline, CDR1 is SQVTM and CDR2 is ANQGSEA. CDR3 length equals 12 residues. J was trimmed by 4 bases and V by 4 bases; bases with no gene match: 2. CDR3 loop: CSVVGGADTQYF. For the CDR3, the DNA is TGCAGCGTTGTTGGGGGGGCAGATACGCAGTATTTT.

The gene calls are TRBV30 and TRBJ1-1, with D perhaps matching TRBD1 (6 bases). Trimming removed 0 bases at V and 9 bases at J, with 20 bases between. The germline V gene encodes CDR1 GTSNPN and CDR2 SVGIG (reference sequence). CDR3 length equals 15 residues. CDR3 protein: CAWSVSHPSQGKAFF. In nucleotides, the CDR3 is TGTGCCTGGAGTGTATCCCACCCCTCCCAGGGGAAAGCTTTCTTT. The full variable domain, completed using reference TRBV30 and TRBJ1-1, is SQTIHQWPATLVQPVGSPLSLECTVEGTSNPNLYWYRQAAGRGLQLLFYSVGIGQISSEVPQNLSASRPQDRQFILSSKKLLLSDSGFYLCAWSVSHPSQGKAFFGQGTRLTVV.

The chain is built from TRBV2 and TRBJ1-6, with 8 bases matching TRBD1. Germline V gene data show CDR1 as SNHLY and CDR2 as FYNNEI. The J segment lost 7 bases and the V segment lost 7 bases, leaving 9 bases of the junction unmatched. There are 15 residues in the CDR3. CDR3 residues: CASKGQGAGNSPLHF. DNA for the CDR3: TGTGCCAGCAAAGGGCAGGGGGCCGGAAATTCACCCCTCCACTTT.

The rearrangement uses TRBV18 and TRBJ2-7; D gene uncertain. V lost 6 bases, J lost 2 bases, and 11 bases lay in between. CDR1 is KGHSH and CDR2 is LQKENI in the germline V gene. This CDR3 is built from 13 residues. The CDR3 loop reads CASSPRLAYEQYF. Here the CDR3 DNA reads TGTGCCAGCTCTCCGCGCCTAGCCTACGAGCAGTACTTC.

The V call is TRBV9, the J call TRBJ2-3; 8 bases are a match to TRBD2. The germline V gene encodes CDR1 SGDLS and CDR2 YYNGEE. J gave up 3 bases and V 4 bases, and 7 bases lay outside the gene matches. This CDR3 region has 15 residues. This CDR3 is CASSLRGGPTDTQYF. CDR3 bases: TGTGCCAGCAGCCTCCGGGGGGGCCCTACAGATACGCAGTATTTT.

The genes are TRBV4-3 and TRBJ2-2, with 9 bases fitting TRBD2. Germline lookup yields CDR1 LGHNA and CDR2 YSLEER. CDR3 length: 16 residues. With 4 bases clipped from V and 1 base from J, the junction kept 4 bases outside the gene matches. The CDR3 region has the DNA TGCGCCAGCAGCCCGGGACTAGCATTGAACACCGGGGAGCTGTTTTTT. This translates into CASSPGLALNTGELFF.